This T cell receptor (beta chain) was recorded in a study of Graves' ophthalmopathy and Graves' hyperthyroidism. Overall study: Peripheral blood sampling preceded any treatment and occurred at initial diagnosis. Study-level results: Blood contained most expanded thyroid clonotypes exceeding 0.001 frequency.

The CDR3 has 14 residues. Per germline, CDR1 LGHDT and CDR2 YNNKEL (reference sequence). The germline V and J ends were trimmed by 0 bases and 7 bases, with 12 bases remaining between them. As for this clonotype: Its antigen is undetermined.

Stable hyperthyroidism was defined by absence of ophthalmopathy within 18 months of follow-up. Diagnostic conclusions were grounded in clinical symptoms, serum thyroxine, TRAb, thyroid ultrasound and orbital computed tomography. As the template, RNA transcripts were used to amplify TCR beta CDR3 regions. Second-round multiplex PCR came after first-round RT-PCR with HTBI primers. TCRdb fed the multiplex PCR reads into MiXCR, producing one record per CDR3 protein. The sample includes roughly 610,000 distinct CDR3 sequences, approximately 21% of them seen just once. The sequence came from a woman under 30 with stable Graves' hyperthyroidism. Some clones in this sample may be carry-over from other donors' samples. V and J are TRBV3-1 and TRBJ1-2; D possibly corresponds to TRBD1 (5 bases). Input material: peripheral blood. CDR3 bases: TGTGCCAGCAGCCAAGATTCAGGGAGTGCTGGCTACACCTTC. It is translated as CASSQDSGSAGYTF.